A selection of T cell receptor beta chains follows, all from one sample in a study of shared clonotypes between healthy human individuals. Assay used: immunoSEQ multiplex PCR; TCRdb lists only in-frame clones, some missing. This table has 2,500,000 or so clones, around 94% appearing once. The sequenced sample consisted of naive CD4+ T cells sorted from blood. Receptor source: a man aged 18 to 29 in good health. CDR3s include the opening cysteine and the closing phenylalanine or tryptophan. A D gene is named only where the DNA matches it firmly. Clone size is not always given. Where it is, it says once, few, many or a class for expanded clones.

V: TRBV4-3; length: 14; size: -; D: TRBD1; J: TRBJ2-5; DNA: TGCGCCAGCAGCCAAGATCGGGGACAGGGGACCCAGTACTTC; CDR3: CASSQDRGQGTQYF
V: TRBV6-5; length: 13; size: -; D: -; J: TRBJ2-1; DNA: TGTGCCTCACGAATGGGAGCTTACAATGAGCAGTTCTTC; CDR3: CASRMGAYNEQFF
V: TRBV2; length: 13; size: -; D: -; J: TRBJ1-6; DNA: TGTGCCAGCCAAGAGTCGGGGGATTCACCCCTCCACTTT; CDR3: CASQESGDSPLHF
V: TRBV30; length: 12; size: few; D: -; J: TRBJ1-6; DNA: TGTGCCTGGAAATTGGGGAATTCACCCCTCCACTTT; CDR3: CAWKLGNSPLHF
V: TRBV5-4; length: 16; size: -; D: TRBD1; J: TRBJ1-6; DNA: TGTGCCAGCAGCTCGACAGGGGAAGTGTGGAATTCACCCCTCCACTTT; CDR3: CASSSTGEVWNSPLHF
V: TRBV7-2; length: 14; size: once; D: -; J: TRBJ2-7; DNA: TGTGCCAGCAGCATAAGGGGGAGGGCGAAGGAGCAGTACTTC; CDR3: CASSIRGRAKEQYF
V: TRBV14; length: 14; size: -; D: -; J: TRBJ2-5; DNA: TGTGCCAGCAGCCTAGATGGACTGGGGGAGACCCAGTACTTC; CDR3: CASSLDGLGETQYF
V: TRBV12-5; length: 17; size: -; D: TRBD1; J: TRBJ1-1; DNA: TGTGCTAGTGGCCCCCCACAGGGGGCGGGCCTTAACACTGAAGCTTTCTTT; CDR3: CASGPPQGAGLNTEAFF
V: TRBV9; length: 15; size: -; D: TRBD2; J: TRBJ2-3; DNA: TGTGCCAGCAGCCCTGGGACTACCGACACAGATACGCAGTATTTT; CDR3: CASSPGTTDTDTQYF
V: TRBV19; length: 14; size: few; D: TRBD1; J: TRBJ1-2; DNA: TGTGCCAGTAGTCGGACAGGTACTAACTATGGCTACACCTTC; CDR3: CASSRTGTNYGYTF
V: TRBV25-1; length: 14; size: -; D: TRBD2; J: TRBJ2-1; DNA: TGTGCCAGCAGTGATGCCCGGGGGGGCAATGAGCAGTTCTTC; CDR3: CASSDARGGNEQFF
V: TRBV7-2; length: 15; size: -; D: TRBD2; J: TRBJ2-5; DNA: TGTGCCAGCAGCTTAAGTAGACTAGCGCACGAGACCCAGTACTTC; CDR3: CASSLSRLAHETQYF
V: TRBV2; length: 15; size: -; D: TRBD2; J: TRBJ2-1; DNA: TGTGCCAGCAGTAAGACTAGCGGCACCTACAATGAGCAGTTCTTC; CDR3: CASSKTSGTYNEQFF
V: TRBV7-9; length: 14; size: -; D: -; J: TRBJ2-2; DNA: TGTGCCAGCAGCCTCAGGGTTAACACCGGGGAGCTGTTTTTT; CDR3: CASSLRVNTGELFF
V: TRBV30; length: 15; size: -; D: TRBD2; J: TRBJ2-5; DNA: TGTGCCTGGAGTGGGGGGCTAGCGGGAGGTGAGACCCAGTACTTC; CDR3: CAWSGGLAGGETQYF
V: TRBV5-1; length: 15; size: once; D: -; J: TRBJ2-2; DNA: TGCGCCAGCAGCTCCCGGGGGACGAACACCGGGGAGCTGTTTTTT; CDR3: CASSSRGTNTGELFF
V: TRBV6-8; length: 14; size: -; D: -; J: TRBJ1-5; DNA: TGTGCCAGCCAGGACGCGAAAACAAATCAGCCCCAGCATTTT; CDR3: CASQDAKTNQPQHF
V: TRBV27; length: 17; size: -; D: TRBD2; J: TRBJ2-1; DNA: TGTGCCAGCAGTTTATCTATCGGGACTAGCGGGAGTGTTGAGCAGTTCTTC; CDR3: CASSLSIGTSGSVEQFF
V: TRBV10-3; length: 16; size: -; D: TRBD1; J: TRBJ2-7; DNA: TGTGCCATCAGTGACCAGGGACAGGTGATGGCAGGCGAGCAGTACTTC; CDR3: CAISDQGQVMAGEQYF
V: TRBV18; length: 14; size: few; D: -; J: TRBJ1-5; DNA: TGTGCCAGCTCACCCGACAGCCACAATCAGCCCCAGCATTTT; CDR3: CASSPDSHNQPQHF
V: TRBV11-2; length: 14; size: -; D: -; J: TRBJ1-6; DNA: TGTGCCAGCAGCTTAGGTACCGGTGGTTCACCCCTCCACTTT; CDR3: CASSLGTGGSPLHF
V: TRBV11-2; length: 14; size: once; D: -; J: TRBJ2-3; DNA: TGTGCCAGCAGGTTTAAGGGCCTGGGAGATACGCAGTATTTT; CDR3: CASRFKGLGDTQYF
V: TRBV2; length: 14; size: -; D: -; J: TRBJ1-1; DNA: TGTGCCAGCAGAAGGGGACCCGGGGGGACTGAAGCTTTCTTT; CDR3: CASRRGPGGTEAFF
V: TRBV29-1; length: 12; size: -; D: -; J: TRBJ2-3; DNA: TGCAGCGCTGGGGAGGGCACAGATACGCAGTATTTT; CDR3: CSAGEGTDTQYF
V: TRBV6-5; length: 12; size: -; D: -; J: TRBJ1-2; DNA: TGTGCCAGCAGTAAAGAGAACTATGGCTACACCTTC; CDR3: CASSKENYGYTF
V: TRBV9; length: 11; size: -; D: -; J: TRBJ2-1; DNA: TGTGCCAGCAGCGTAGGAGGGCAGCAGTTCTTC; CDR3: CASSVGGQQFF
V: TRBV19; length: 14; size: -; D: TRBD1; J: TRBJ1-2; DNA: TGTGCCAGTAGTATGGACAGGGCCCTCAGGGGCTACACCTTC; CDR3: CASSMDRALRGYTF
V: TRBV5-6; length: 13; size: once; D: -; J: TRBJ1-6; DNA: TGTGCCAGCAGCGGGGACCTGGGCTCACCCCTCCACTTT; CDR3: CASSGDLGSPLHF
V: TRBV7-6; length: 15; size: -; D: -; J: TRBJ2-2; DNA: TGTGCCAGCAGCCTGGACAGACAGGACACCGGGGAGCTGTTTTTT; CDR3: CASSLDRQDTGELFF
V: TRBV9; length: 14; size: -; D: -; J: TRBJ1-1; DNA: TGTGCCAGCAGCGTCGGGACATCGAACACTGAAGCTTTCTTT; CDR3: CASSVGTSNTEAFF
V: TRBV2; length: 13; size: -; D: -; J: TRBJ2-2; DNA: TGTGCCAGCAGTGAAGCAGGGCCCGGGGAGCTGTTTTTT; CDR3: CASSEAGPGELFF
V: TRBV11-2; length: 12; size: -; D: -; J: TRBJ2-5; DNA: TGTGCCAGCAGCTCGAGCCAAGAGACCCAGTACTTC; CDR3: CASSSSQETQYF
V: TRBV7-2; length: 14; size: -; D: -; J: TRBJ2-7; DNA: TGTGCCAGCAGCTCACACGACACCTCCTACGAGCAGTACTTC; CDR3: CASSSHDTSYEQYF
V: TRBV29-1; length: 15; size: -; D: -; J: TRBJ2-1; DNA: TGCAGCGTTTCCCAGCGTCTAGCGTCCTACAATGAGCAGTTCTTC; CDR3: CSVSQRLASYNEQFF
V: TRBV5-5; length: 15; size: -; D: TRBD1; J: TRBJ2-1; DNA: TGTGCCAGCAGCTTAATCGTGGCAGGGGGCAGCGAGCAGTTCTTC; CDR3: CASSLIVAGGSEQFF
V: TRBV20-1; length: 10; size: -; D: -; J: TRBJ2-7; DNA: TGCAGTGCTCCCGGCCTCGAGCAGTACTTC; CDR3: CSAPGLEQYF
V: TRBV6-5; length: 14; size: -; D: -; J: TRBJ1-6; DNA: TGTGCCAGCAGTGGGACGACCTCGGGATCACCCCTCCACTTT; CDR3: CASSGTTSGSPLHF
V: TRBV9; length: 13; size: -; D: -; J: TRBJ2-3; DNA: TGTGCCAGCAGCTTGGGCCCCACAGATACGCAGTATTTT; CDR3: CASSLGPTDTQYF
V: TRBV10-2; length: 14; size: -; D: -; J: TRBJ2-7; DNA: TGCGCCAGCAGTGAGAGGGGCCTTTTCTACGAGCAGTACTTC; CDR3: CASSERGLFYEQYF
V: TRBV27; length: 16; size: -; D: TRBD2; J: TRBJ2-3; DNA: TGTGCCAGCAGTTTATCGAGGCGGGGGAGCACAGATACGCAGTATTTT; CDR3: CASSLSRRGSTDTQYF
V: TRBV19; length: 13; size: few; D: -; J: TRBJ1-1; DNA: TGTGCCAGTAGTATTCAGCCAAGCACTGAAGCTTTCTTT; CDR3: CASSIQPSTEAFF
V: TRBV6-1; length: 14; size: -; D: -; J: TRBJ1-5; DNA: TGTGCCAGCACTGACACCGCAGACAATCAGCCCCAGCATTTT; CDR3: CASTDTADNQPQHF
V: TRBV4-1; length: 13; size: -; D: -; J: TRBJ2-1; DNA: TGCGCCAGCAGCCAAGGCACCAGGAATGAGCAGTTCTTC; CDR3: CASSQGTRNEQFF
V: TRBV23-1; length: 13; size: -; D: -; J: TRBJ1-6; DNA: TGCGCCAGCAGTCAGACAGGAGATTCACCCCTCCACTTT; CDR3: CASSQTGDSPLHF
V: TRBV5-1; length: 13; size: -; D: -; J: TRBJ1-2; DNA: TGCGCCAGCAGCTTATCGACAATCTATGGCTACACCTTC; CDR3: CASSLSTIYGYTF
V: TRBV5-1; length: 16; size: -; D: -; J: TRBJ1-2; DNA: TGCGCCAGCAGCTTGGAGGGACCCCACGCTAACTATGGCTACACCTTC; CDR3: CASSLEGPHANYGYTF
V: TRBV4-1; length: 15; size: -; D: -; J: TRBJ1-2; DNA: TGCGCCAGCAGCCAAGATCGGGGGCGGGGCTATGGCTACACCTTC; CDR3: CASSQDRGRGYGYTF
V: TRBV5-1; length: 15; size: -; D: -; J: TRBJ1-1; DNA: TGCGCCAGCAGCTTCTCGGGACCGGACGTAGCTGAAGCTTTCTTT; CDR3: CASSFSGPDVAEAFF
V: TRBV5-1; length: 17; size: -; D: -; J: TRBJ1-3; DNA: TGCGCCAGCAGCTTGGGTCCGACAGCGACCTCTGGAAACACCATATATTTT; CDR3: CASSLGPTATSGNTIYF
V: TRBV18; length: 14; size: -; D: -; J: TRBJ1-2; DNA: TGTGCCAGCTCACCACCGACAGGAAACTATGGCTACACCTTC; CDR3: CASSPPTGNYGYTF